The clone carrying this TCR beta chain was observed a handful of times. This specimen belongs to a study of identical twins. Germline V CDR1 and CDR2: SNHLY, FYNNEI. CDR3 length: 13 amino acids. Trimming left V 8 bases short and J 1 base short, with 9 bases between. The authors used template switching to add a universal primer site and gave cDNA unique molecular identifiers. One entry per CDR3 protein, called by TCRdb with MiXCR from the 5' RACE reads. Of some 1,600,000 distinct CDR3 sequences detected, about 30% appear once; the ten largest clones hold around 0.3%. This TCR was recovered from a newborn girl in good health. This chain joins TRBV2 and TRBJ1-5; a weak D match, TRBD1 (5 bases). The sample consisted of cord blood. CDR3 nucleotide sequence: TGTGCCAGCGACCGGGACAGCAATCAGCCCCAGCATTTT. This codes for CASDRDSNQPQHF. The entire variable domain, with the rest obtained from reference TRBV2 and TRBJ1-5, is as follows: EPEVTQTPSHQVTQMGQEVILRCVPISNHLYFYWYRQILGQKVEFLVSFYNNEISEKSEIFDDQFSVERPDGSNFTLKIRSTKLEDSAMYFCASDRDSNQPQHFGDGTRLSIL.